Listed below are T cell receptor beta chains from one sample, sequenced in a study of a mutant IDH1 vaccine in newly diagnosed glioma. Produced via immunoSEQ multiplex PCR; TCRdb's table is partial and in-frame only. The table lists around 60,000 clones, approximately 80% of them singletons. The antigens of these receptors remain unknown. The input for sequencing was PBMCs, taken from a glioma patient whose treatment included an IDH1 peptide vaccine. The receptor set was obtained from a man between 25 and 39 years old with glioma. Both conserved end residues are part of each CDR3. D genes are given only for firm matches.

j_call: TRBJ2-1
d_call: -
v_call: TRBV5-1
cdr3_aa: CASSLANLASYNEQFF

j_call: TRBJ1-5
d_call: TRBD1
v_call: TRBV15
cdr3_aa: CATSKTDQGAQHF

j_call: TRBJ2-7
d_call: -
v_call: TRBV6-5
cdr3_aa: CASSYSSGVHEQYF

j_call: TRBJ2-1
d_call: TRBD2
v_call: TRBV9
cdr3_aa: CASSVALSGGKDEQFF

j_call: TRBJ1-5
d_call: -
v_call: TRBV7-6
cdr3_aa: CASSPGWGNQPQHF

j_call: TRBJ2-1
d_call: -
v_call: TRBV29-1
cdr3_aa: CSVEGGGPYNEQFF

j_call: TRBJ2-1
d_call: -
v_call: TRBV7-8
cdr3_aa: CASSLARTPSYNEQFF

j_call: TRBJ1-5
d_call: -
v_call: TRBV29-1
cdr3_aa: CSVGGGYSNQPQHF

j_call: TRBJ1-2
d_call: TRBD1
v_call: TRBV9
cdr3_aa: CASSLGQGGLGYTF

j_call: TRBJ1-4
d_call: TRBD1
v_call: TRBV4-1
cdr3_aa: CASSQGDRALGNEKLFF

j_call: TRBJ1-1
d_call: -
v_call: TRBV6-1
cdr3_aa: CASSTTRVGTEAFF

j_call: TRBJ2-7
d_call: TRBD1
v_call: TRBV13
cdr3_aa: CASSSGQGNYEQYF

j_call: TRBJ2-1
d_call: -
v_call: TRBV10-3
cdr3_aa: CAISESVEQFF

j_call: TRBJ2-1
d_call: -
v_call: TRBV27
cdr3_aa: CASTKFRESTRGNEQFF

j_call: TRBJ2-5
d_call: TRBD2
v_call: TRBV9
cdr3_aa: CASSVPWGRGQETQYF

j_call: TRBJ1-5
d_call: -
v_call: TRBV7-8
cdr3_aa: CASSLASNQPQHF

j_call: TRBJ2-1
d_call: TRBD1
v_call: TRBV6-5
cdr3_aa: CASSYRTGGSYNEQFF

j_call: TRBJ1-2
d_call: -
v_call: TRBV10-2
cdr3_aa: CASSGQHYGYTF

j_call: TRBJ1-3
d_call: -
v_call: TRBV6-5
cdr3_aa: CASSFQGDPGNTIYF

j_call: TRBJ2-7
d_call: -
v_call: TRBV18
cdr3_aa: CATHPVDSYEQYF

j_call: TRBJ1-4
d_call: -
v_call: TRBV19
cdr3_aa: CASRDRPNEKLFF

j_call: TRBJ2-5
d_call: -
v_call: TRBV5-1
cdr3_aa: CASSLATRVQETQYF

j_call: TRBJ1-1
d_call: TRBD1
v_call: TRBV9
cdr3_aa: CASSVQTGVRSTEAFF

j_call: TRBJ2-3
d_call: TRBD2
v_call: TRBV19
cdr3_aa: CASSMGLISSLAGVHTQYF

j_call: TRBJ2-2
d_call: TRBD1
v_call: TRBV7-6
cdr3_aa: CASSSGQGSDTGELFF

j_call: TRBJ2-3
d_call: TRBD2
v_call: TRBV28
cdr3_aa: CASSFRRGGSTDTQYF

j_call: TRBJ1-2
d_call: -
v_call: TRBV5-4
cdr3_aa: CASSLMGAGSNYGYTF

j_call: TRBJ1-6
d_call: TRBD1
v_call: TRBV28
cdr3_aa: CASSYSRGRLTPLHF

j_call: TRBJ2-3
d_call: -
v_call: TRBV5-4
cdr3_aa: CASRAGGGSTDTQYF